The next 30 T cell receptor beta chains were all read from a single sample in a study of cytomegalovirus exposure and HLA in healthy donors. The PCR had 60 Vbeta and 13 Jbeta primers. Method: immunoSEQ multiplex PCR; TCRdb's copy keeps in-frame clones and lacks some. The sample lists about 180,000 clones; around 77% were seen once. What was sequenced was PBMCs. Receptor source: a man in his fifties or sixties in good health and CMV-seronegative.

The rearrangement links TRBV28 to TRBJ2-7; 11 bases agree with TRBD2. Germline-derived CDR1 and CDR2 are MDHEN and SYDVKM. V lost 5 bases, J lost 7 bases, and 16 bases stayed unmatched. CDR3 length: 17 residues. CDR3 in DNA: TGTGCCAGCAGTCAACAGGGGGCTAGCGGGAGGACTGAAGAGCAGTACTTC. Translated: CASSQQGASGRTEEQYF.

This chain uses TRBV5-1 with TRBJ2-3, with D uncertain. Trimming left V 0 bases short and J 1 base short, with 9 bases between. Per the germline V gene, CDR1 is SGHRS and CDR2 is YFSETQ. The CDR3 covers 15 residues. The CDR3 bases are TGCGCCAGCAGCTTGGCCCGGCAGGGCACAGATACGCAGTATTTT. Amino acid sequence: CASSLARQGTDTQYF.

This rearrangement joins TRBV5-1 to TRBJ2-2, with 13 bases that match TRBD2. In germline, CDR1 is SGHRS, CDR2 YFSETQ. The CDR3 runs 16 residues. Trimming removed 3 bases from V and 4 bases from J; junction bases left unmatched: 3. CDR3 amino acids: CASSSWTSGGTGELFF. CDR3 nucleotide sequence: TGCGCCAGCAGCTCGTGGACTAGCGGGGGCACCGGGGAGCTGTTTTTT.

The J gene is TRBJ2-7, the V gene TRBV6-5; 9 nucleotides align to TRBD2. From germline, CDR1 is MNHEY and CDR2 SVGAGI. This CDR3 region has 15 residues. V lost 6 bases to trimming and J lost 5 bases; unmatched junction nucleotides: 11. The CDR3 DNA follows: TGTGCCAGCAGCCAAGTTACTAGCGGGTCCCACGAGCAGTACTTC. This translates into CASSQVTSGSHEQYF.

DNA of the CDR3: TGTGCCAGCAGCACCACGGGTCCTTACGAGCAGTACTTC. Translated, it gives CASSTTGPYEQYF. The rearrangement uses TRBV7-9 and TRBJ2-5; D call uncertain. The J call is uncertain, as TRBJ2-7 better fits the DNA end. Germline CDR1 and CDR2: SEHNR and FQNEAQ (reference sequence). The CDR3 extends over 13 amino acids.

V is TRBV15 and J is TRBJ1-5; 11 bases fit TRBD1. The CDR3 extends over 21 amino acids. Germline CDR1 reads LNHNV; CDR2 reads YYDKDF (reference sequence). The ends lost 3 bases at V and 5 bases at J; junction bases unmatched: 21. The CDR3 DNA sequence: TGTGCCACCAGCAGGACCGCGGTCGGGACAGGGGGTTTTACTCGGGATCAGCCCCAGCATTTT. Protein sequence: CATSRTAVGTGGFTRDQPQHF. Full variable domain (missing parts from reference TRBV15 and TRBJ1-5): DAMVIQNPRYQVTQFGKPVTLSCSQTLNHNVMYWYQQKSSQAPKLLFHYYDKDFNNEADTPDNFQSRRPNTSFCFLDIRSPGLGDTAMYLCATSRTAVGTGGFTRDQPQHFGDGTRLSIL.

The chain uses TRBV7-9 and TRBJ1-1, with D hard to call. Trimming pared 3 bases from V and 11 bases from J, leaving 13 bases between. Germline values: CDR1 SEHNR, CDR2 FQNEAQ (reference sequence). CDR3 size: 12 residues. The CDR3 sequence: CASSFAGFEAFF. As DNA, the CDR3 is TGTGCCAGCAGCTTTGCGGGGTTTGAGGCTTTCTTT.

As regards this clone: An end of the junction does not agree with germline; a read error may underlie this. V gene TRBV29-1 combines with J gene TRBJ1-2; TRBD1 is a possible D gene (6 bases). CDR3 length: 13 residues. Germline V gives CDR1 SQVTM, CDR2 ANQGSEA. CDR3 DNA: TGCAGCGTTGCCAGGGGCTTTAACTATGGCTACCCCTTC. Encoded protein: CSVARGFNYGYPF.

The rearrangement links TRBV19 to TRBJ1-2, with 9 nucleotides matching TRBD1. With V trimmed by 6 bases and J by 8 bases, 7 bases remained unmatched. Germline V lookup: CDR1 LNHDA, CDR2 SQIVND (reference sequence). The CDR3 runs 13 residues. This chain's CDR3 is CASSMGQGGGYTF. CDR3 DNA sequence: TGTGCCAGTAGCATGGGACAGGGAGGAGGCTACACCTTC.

This clone was detected only once. CDR3 region: CASSFGTAATNEKLFF. Here the CDR3 DNA reads TGCGCCAGCAGCTTTGGTACAGCAGCAACTAATGAAAAACTGTTTTTT. The chain couples TRBV5-1 to TRBJ1-4; D is unresolved. CDR3 size: 16 residues. The V gene lost 2 bases and the J gene lost 0 bases, with 11 bases spanning the gap. CDR1 and CDR2 (germline): SGHRS, YFSETQ. Supplemented by reference TRBV5-1 and TRBJ1-4, the full variable domain reads KAGVTQTPRYLIKTRGQQVTLSCSPISGHRSVSWYQQTPGQGLQFLFEYFSETQRNKGNFPGRFSGRQFSNSRSEMNVSTLELGDSALYLCASSFGTAATNEKLFFGSGTQLSVL.

This chain links TRBV15 with TRBJ2-1; 10 nucleotides match TRBD1. V dropped 4 bases and J dropped 7; count of bases not matched to a gene: 7. This CDR3 spans 15 amino acids. Germline CDR1 is LNHNV and CDR2 is YYDKDF (reference sequence). The CDR3 nucleotides are TGTGCCACCAGCATCCGACAGGGGGCATGGAATGAGCAGTTCTTC. This gives the protein CATSIRQGAWNEQFF.

This CDR3 reads CASSLASGQATYEQYF. CDR3 in DNA: TGTGCCAGCAGCTTGGCCTCGGGACAGGCCACCTACGAGCAGTACTTC. The chain joins TRBV5-4 to TRBJ2-7; 8 bases are a match to TRBD1. J gave up 2 bases and V 0 bases, and 7 bases lay outside the gene matches. CDR1 is SGHNT, CDR2 YYREEE, per germline (reference sequence). This CDR3 is built from 16 residues.

The chain carries TRBV18 and TRBJ1-3; TRBD1 aligns across 7 bases. V lost 1 base, J lost 1 base, and 7 bases stayed unmatched. Germline CDR1 reads KGHSH; CDR2 reads LQKENI. The CDR3 has 17 residues. The CDR3 loop reads CASSPLSDRTSGNTIYF. CDR3 in DNA: TGTGCCAGCTCACCACTGTCGGACAGGACGTCTGGAAACACCATATATTTT.

The chain carries TRBV29-1 and TRBJ2-1; 8 bases fit TRBD2. The germline gives CDR1 SQVTM, CDR2 ANQGSEA. V lost 4 bases and J lost 5; bases outside the gene matches: 7. CDR3 length equals 14 residues. CDR3 loop: CSVVGGDFNNEQFF. CDR3 DNA: TGCAGCGTTGTCGGGGGGGACTTCAACAATGAGCAGTTCTTC.

The V gene is TRBV4-2, the J gene TRBJ2-2, with TRBD2 matching 11 bases. The V and J ends lost 1 base and 4 bases, in that order; junction bases with no gene match: 2. Germline V gene sequence: CDR1 LGHNA, CDR2 YNFKEQ. CDR3 length equals 16 residues. The CDR3 spells CASSQGLAGLTGELFF. The CDR3, as DNA: TGTGCCAGCAGCCAAGGACTAGCGGGGCTCACCGGGGAGCTGTTTTTT.

This clone has a handful of counts. The chain has TRBV6-6 and TRBJ2-5; D ambiguous. The J call may be in error: the DNA end matches TRBJ2-7 better. This CDR3 is built from 11 residues. Per the germline V gene, CDR1 is MNHNY and CDR2 is SVGAGI (reference sequence). CDR3 sequence: CASSYWGEQYF. The CDR3 nucleotides read TGTGCCAGCAGTTACTGGGGCGAGCAGTACTTC.

The rearrangement joins TRBV4-3 to TRBJ2-1; 12 positions agree with TRBD2. V lost 0 bases to trimming and J lost 4 bases; unmatched junction nucleotides: 4. The CDR3 length is 17 residues. Germline CDR1 and CDR2: LGHNA and YSLEER. DNA for the CDR3: TGCGCCAGCAGCCAAGAGGCTAGCGGGGGGGCATACAATGAGCAGTTCTTC. This encodes CASSQEASGGAYNEQFF.

The gene calls are TRBV5-4 and TRBJ2-1; D is unresolved. CDR1 and CDR2 (germline): SGHNT, YYREEE (reference sequence). Trimming stripped 6 bases from V and 8 bases from J, with 15 bases between. The CDR3 has 13 residues. This chain's CDR3 is CASKLTDEDEQFF. In DNA form, the CDR3 reads TGTGCCAGCAAATTAACCGACGAGGATGAGCAGTTCTTC.

J is TRBJ2-7 and V is TRBV18, with D uncertain. The ends were cut back, 3 bases at V and 1 base at J, with 13 bases in the middle. The CDR3 is made up of 15 amino acids. The V gene's germline CDR1 is KGHSH and CDR2 LQKENI. CDR3: CASSPLPKESYEQYF. The DNA of the CDR3 is TGTGCCAGCTCACCGCTTCCCAAGGAGTCCTACGAGCAGTACTTC.

This chain uses TRBV10-3 with TRBJ2-1; a possible D gene is TRBD2 (5 bases). Germline CDR1 is ENHRY and CDR2 is SYGVKD. There are 11 residues in the CDR3. The V end was cut by 11 bases, the J end by 7 bases, with 12 bases between. CDR3 amino acids: CASQRENEQFF. The CDR3, as DNA: TGTGCCTCCCAAAGGGAGAATGAGCAGTTCTTC.

The rearrangement joins TRBV7-8 to TRBJ2-3, with a tentative D call TRBD2 (6 bases). V lost 5 bases, J lost 0 bases, and 12 bases lay in between. Germline V CDR1 and CDR2: SGHVS, FQNEAQ. This CDR3 contains 15 residues. The CDR3 reads CASSLWDSSTDTQYF. The CDR3 DNA is TGTGCCAGCAGCCTGTGGGACTCGAGCACAGATACGCAGTATTTT.

The chain recombines TRBV10-3 with TRBJ2-5; TRBD2 agrees at 12 bases. V shed 4 bases, J shed 5 bases, and the junction held 5 bases outside the gene matches. CDR1 is ENHRY, CDR2 SYGVKD, per germline. The CDR3 extends over 15 amino acids. The chain's CDR3 is CAISVLAGGTETQYF. The CDR3 DNA reads as TGTGCCATCAGTGTACTAGCGGGGGGCACGGAGACCCAGTACTTC.

The rearrangement joins TRBV19 to TRBJ2-2, with 7 bases lining up with TRBD2. Germline V gene lookup returns CDR1 LNHDA and CDR2 SQIVND (reference sequence). CDR3 length: 15 amino acids. The V and J ends lost 6 bases and 1 base, in that order; junction bases with no gene match: 5. The CDR3 protein is CASSWGGVNTGELFF. CDR3 in DNA: TGTGCCAGTAGCTGGGGGGGTGTGAACACCGGGGAGCTGTTTTTT.

The sample holds a few counts of this clone. This chain links TRBV7-9 with TRBJ2-5; the D gene is possibly TRBD1 (7 bases). Germline CDR1 SEHNR, CDR2 FQNEAQ (reference sequence). This CDR3 is 14 amino acids long. Trimming pared 3 bases from V and 1 base from J, leaving 9 bases between. In DNA form, the CDR3 reads TGTGCCAGCAGCTTGCGGGACAGCCAAGAGACCCAGTACTTC. Translation: CASSLRDSQETQYF.

This chain links TRBV18 with TRBJ2-1, with no clear D. This CDR3 is built from 16 residues. V was shortened by 0 bases and J by 5 bases, with 14 bases between the two germline ends. Looked up from germline, CDR1 is KGHSH and CDR2 is LQKENI. CDR3 sequence: CASSPPLQKRNNEQFF. The CDR3 nucleotides read TGTGCCAGCTCACCACCGTTACAGAAAAGAAACAATGAGCAGTTCTTC.

The CDR3 bases are TGTGCCAGCAGTCCACGGAGGGCGGTCGCCGGGGAGCTGTTTTTT. It translates to CASSPRRAVAGELFF. The rearrangement links TRBV6-5 to TRBJ2-2; weak D call: TRBD2 (6 bases). Trimming took 5 bases from V and 6 from J, leaving 16 bases between them. This CDR3 comprises 15 residues. The germline gives CDR1 MNHEY, CDR2 SVGAGI.

This chain connects TRBV19 to TRBJ2-7, with a weak D call TRBD1 (6 bases). In germline, CDR1 is LNHDA, CDR2 SQIVND (reference sequence). V gave up 4 bases and J gave up 6 bases, with 7 bases separating them. The CDR3 covers 11 residues. CDR3 amino acids: CASSNRVEQYF. Here the CDR3 DNA reads TGTGCCAGTAGTAACAGGGTCGAGCAGTACTTC. Filled out from reference TRBV19 and TRBJ2-7, the complete variable domain reads DGGITQSPKYLFRKEGQNVTLSCEQNLNHDAMYWYRQDPGQGLRLIYYSQIVNDFQKGDIAEGYSVSREKKESFPLTVTSAQKNPTAFYLCASSNRVEQYFGPGTRLTVT.

V is TRBV19 and J is TRBJ2-4; TRBD1 might be the D (6 bases). Germline CDR1 reads LNHDA; CDR2 reads SQIVND (reference sequence). CDR3 size: 14 residues. V was cut by 4 bases and J by 7 bases, with 14 bases left in between. The CDR3 DNA reads as TGTGCCAGTAGTACTCTCCGGCAGGGGAACATTCAGTACTTC. It codes for CASSTLRQGNIQYF.

The chain links TRBV7-7 to TRBJ2-3; 7 nucleotides line up with TRBD2. The CDR3 covers 15 residues. Trimming at V came to 0 bases and at J to 0 bases, leaving 0 bases not matched to a gene. Germline values: CDR1 SSHAT, CDR2 FNYEAQ (reference sequence). CDR3 protein: CASSLASGSTDTQYF. In DNA, the CDR3 is TGTGCCAGCAGCTTAGCTAGCGGGAGCACAGATACGCAGTATTTT.

This clone appeared a single time. The chain couples TRBV5-1 to TRBJ1-5, with 7 bases that match TRBD1. Per the germline V gene, CDR1 is SGHRS and CDR2 is YFSETQ. J lost 1 base, V lost 0 bases, and 4 bases had no gene match. CDR3 size: 16 residues. CDR3 nucleotides: TGCGCCAGCAGCTTGGTTCCAGGGGGAAGCAATCAGCCCCAGCATTTT. Protein: CASSLVPGGSNQPQHF.